This TCR beta chain was recovered during a study of T cell responses to AZD1222 COVID-19 vaccine. Regarding the study as a whole: Repertoires were collected only later (after the peak T cell response had occurred).

V shed 5 bases and J 2 bases; nucleotides not matched to a gene: 6. The CDR3 totals 15 residues. The germline V gene encodes CDR1 SGHTA and CDR2 FQGTGA. Method: immunoSEQ multiplex PCR; TCRdb's copy keeps in-frame clones and lacks some. The repertoire holds about 190,000 clones, with around 92% as singletons. Notes on this clone: Its target is unknown.

The V gene is TRBV7-3, the J gene TRBJ2-3; 8 bases are a match to TRBD2. This sequence originates from an adult in good health. Sequenced here: peripheral blood, sampled on day 0 of AZD1222 vaccination. The CDR3 protein is CASSPRGGDTDTQYF. The CDR3 nucleotides are TGTGCCAGCAGCCCCCGGGGGGGGGACACAGATACGCAGTATTTT. The full variable domain, its missing parts supplied by reference TRBV7-3 and TRBJ2-3, is GAGVSQTPSNKVTEKGKYVELRCDPISGHTALYWYRQSLGQGPEFLIYFQGTGAADDSGLPNDRFFAVRPEGSVSTLKIQRTERGDSAVYLCASSPRGGDTDTQYFGPGTRLTVL.